This T cell receptor (beta chain) was sequenced during a study of type 1 and type 2 diabetes patients (dated by TCRdb to the mid-2010s). Describing the broader study: About ten type 1 diabetes patients, a few type 2 diabetes patients and six nondiabetic controls were recruited in China to form the cohort. Across the study, CD4+ and CD8+ T cells were positively selected from PBMCs by means of CD4 or CD8 MicroBeads on MACS columns. A total of 15 million to 20 million paired-end reads were generated across the whole study. The study profiled TCRbeta repertoires by high-throughput sequencing to compare type 1 diabetes, type 2 diabetes and nondiabetic individuals. Type 2 diabetes patients were used as a disease comparison group for the type 1 diabetes patients. Similar V gene usage was observed when approximately 19-cycle and roughly 25-cycle amplification were compared, suggesting similar primer efficiencies and random PCR bias. TCRbeta libraries were sequenced paired-end on Illumina HiSeq 2000 or MiSeq instruments.

What the authors observed across the whole study: Age and gender were not matched between study groups, possibly biasing interpretation. Type 2 diabetes patients had few highly-expanded CD4+ clones (median one), and those clones made up a median approximately 3.9% of reads. Only a limited number of T2D and control samples were sequenced, so some T1D-only HECs might also appear in more T2D or control samples. Highly correlated V and J gene usage patterns were observed for type 2 diabetes and control samples, with an average of around 0.97 between samples. In both CD4+ and CD8+ T cells, type 2 diabetes repertoires were highly diverse, with diversity significantly greater than that of type 1 diabetes repertoires.

All diabetic patients met standard classification criteria for type 1 or type 2 diabetes, with glucose and C-peptide assessed by WHO-recommended methods. Donors with other autoimmune diseases or infections within the previous four weeks were excluded. Ten milliliters of peripheral blood were collected from each participant. LymphoPrep density separation was used to isolate PBMCs. About this clonotype itself: The clone's antigen remains unknown. Qualities for individual bases were not recorded, and no much larger clone is one base off.

The sample was run on an Illumina MiSeq. For TCRbeta CDR3 amplification, the template was genomic DNA taken from the sorted T cell subsets. The TCRbeta CDR3 region was amplified by multiplex PCR using 30 forward and 13 reverse primers. After the PCR products were purified with AMPure XP beads, a second PCR of 20 to 30 cycles was run to add indices and adaptors. Before sequencing, the libraries were purified from gel with the QIAquick Gel Extraction Kit. In the paper's pipeline: FLASH was used to merge the paired-end reads, and IgBLAST was used to align the reads to IMGT V, D and J germline references. Reads with less than 70% alignment identity to germline references were removed, leaving 10 million to 14 million reads across the study. Following IMGT definitions, CDR3 boundaries, reading frame and productivity were assigned. A highly-expanded clone was defined as any clone making up 1% or more of reads, and normalized Shannon entropy served as the measure of diversity. Group differences in Shannon entropy were tested with unpaired two-tailed t-tests. Through fastp at Q25 and MiXCR, TCRdb rebuilt clones from the public reads, retaining in-frame beta chains. When rows share a CDR3 protein, they turn into one entry using the most common DNA and genes. TCRdb, not the authors, supplied the V and J calls. The sample table lists about 250,000 distinct CDR3 sequences, around 47% of them with a count of one. The leading ten clones occupy 12% to 15% of the sample.

The CDR3, cysteine through phenylalanine, is 14 amino acids long. Kept here is only the CDR3 DNA, which spans 42 bases and is read in frame from base 1. The germline ends are 12 bases apart after V is trimmed by 3 bases and J by 4 bases. CDR1 and CDR2, looked up from the germline V gene, are SGHTA and FQGTGA. The sample consisted of peripheral blood mononuclear cells (PBMCs). This chain joins TRBV7-3 to TRBJ1-2; a weak D assignment points to TRBD1 (6 bases agree). This clonotype was sampled from a man aged 18 to 35 with type 2 diabetes. In nucleotides, the sequence is TGTGCCAGCAGCTTGGGCGGACAGTTCTATGGCTACACCTTC. Its protein is CASSLGGQFYGYTF.